The 18 T cell receptor beta chains presented below share a single source sample, sequenced in a study of T-cell reconstitution after alpha-beta-depleted transplantation in children. Preparation of the TCRbeta library involved a method that used unique molecular identifiers. TCRdb ran MiXCR on the PCR reads and lists one entry per CDR3 protein. The profile shows 450,000 to 550,000 distinct CDR3 sequences, 9.5% to 12% of them singletons. This specimen consisted of PBMCs, mostly from graft donor cells, obtained 180 days after TCRalphabeta/CD19-depleted stem cell transplant. All receptors derive from a female patient between 2 and 15 years old who had a stem cell transplant for aplastic anemia, so the T cells may come from the graft donor.

This clonotype was observed at least ten times. This chain joins TRBV29-1 and TRBJ2-1, with 10 bases lining up with TRBD2. Germline V gene sequence: CDR1 SQVTM, CDR2 ANQGSEA. Trimming took 7 bases from V and 0 from J; bases not matched to a gene: 3. There are 14 residues in the CDR3. The DNA of the CDR3 is TGCAGCGGGACTAGCGGCTTCTCCTACAATGAGCAGTTCTTC. It is translated as CSGTSGFSYNEQFF.

This clonotype was counted only a few times. This chain connects TRBV5-5 to TRBJ2-1, with 11 positions matching TRBD2. This CDR3 is built from 15 residues. Trimming removed 3 bases from V and 7 bases from J; junction bases left unmatched: 6. Germline V lookup: CDR1 SGHKS, CDR2 YYEKEE (reference sequence). CDR3 nucleotides: TGTGCCAGCAGCTCACTAGCGGGAGTTATAAATGAGCAGTTCTTC. Protein: CASSSLAGVINEQFF.

This clonotype occurred a few times. The rearrangement joins TRBV3-1 to TRBJ2-7; the match to TRBD1 covers 7 bases. The germline V gene encodes CDR1 LGHDT and CDR2 YNNKEL (reference sequence). Germline trimming cut 0 bases from V and 6 bases from J; bases unmatched to any gene: 2. The CDR3 sequence is 13 residues long. CDR3 protein: CASSQDDRAEQYV. The CDR3 region has the DNA TGTGCCAGCAGCCAAGATGACAGGGCCGAGCAGTACGTC.

V and J are TRBV24-1 and TRBJ2-1, with D possibly TRBD2 on 5 matching bases. V shed 10 bases and J shed 5 bases, with 11 bases lying between them. The CDR3 contains 12 residues. The germline gives CDR1 KGHDR, CDR2 SFDVKD. CDR3 sequence reads: CATRTRHNEQFF. The CDR3 coding sequence is TGTGCCACTCGGACTCGACACAATGAGCAGTTCTTC.

This clonotype showed up just a few times. The V gene is TRBV9, the J gene TRBJ2-1, with 11 bases identical to TRBD2. V dropped 3 bases and J dropped 3; count of bases not matched to a gene: 5. The CDR3 runs to 16 residues. CDR1 SGDLS and CDR2 YYNGEE come from the germline V gene. CDR3 protein: CASSATLAGGYNEQFF. The CDR3 DNA reads TGTGCCAGCAGCGCGACGCTAGCGGGAGGCTACAATGAGCAGTTCTTC. Together with reference TRBV9 and TRBJ2-1, the CDR3 gives the full variable domain: DSGVTQTPKHLITATGQRVTLRCSPRSGDLSVYWYQQSLDQGLQFLIQYYNGEERAKGNILERFSAQQFPDLHSELNLSSLELGDSALYFCASSATLAGGYNEQFFGPGTRLTVL.

This sequence joins TRBV3-1 and TRBJ2-1; no clear D. CDR1 is LGHDT, CDR2 YNNKEL, per germline (reference sequence). This CDR3 is built from 17 residues. The V end lost 0 bases, the J end lost 7 bases, and 19 bases lay between the germline ends. CDR3 nucleotides: TGTGCCAGCAGCCAAGAGCGGCTAAGAGCGTTGAAGAATGAGCAGTTCTTC. Translated, it gives CASSQERLRALKNEQFF.

This clonotype was recorded a few times. V and J are TRBV7-9 and TRBJ2-4; perhaps TRBD1 as D (6 bases). The ends were cut back, 2 bases at V and 0 bases at J, with 14 bases in the middle. This CDR3 is 17 amino acids long. Germline V CDR1 and CDR2: SEHNR, FQNEAQ (reference sequence). In DNA, the CDR3 is TGTGCCAGCAGCTTACCATTGCAGGGGCTAGCCAAAAACATTCAGTACTTC. The encoded protein is CASSLPLQGLAKNIQYF.

The chain combines TRBV7-2 with TRBJ1-4, with TRBD1 identical over 9 bases. V lost 3 bases, J lost 8 bases, and 7 bases stayed unmatched. Germline CDR1 is SGHTA and CDR2 is FQGNSA. This CDR3 is 15 amino acids long. This CDR3 reads CASSFSDRGGEKLFF. Written as DNA, the CDR3 is TGTGCCAGCAGCTTCTCGGACAGGGGAGGCGAAAAACTGTTTTTT.

This chain uses TRBV4-2 with TRBJ1-5; a possible D gene is TRBD1 (5 bases). The germline gives CDR1 LGHNA, CDR2 YNFKEQ. The CDR3 runs 16 residues. The V end was cut by 2 bases, the J end by 3 bases, with 14 bases between. The chain's CDR3 is CASSQQDTSTNQPQHF. Written as DNA, the CDR3 is TGTGCCAGCAGCCAACAGGACACCTCAACCAATCAGCCCCAGCATTTT.

This clonotype was seen only a few times. The rearrangement uses TRBV7-8 and TRBJ1-1; 12 bases are shared with TRBD1. CDR3 length: 15 amino acids. Losses at the gene ends were 2 bases for V and 4 bases for J; bases not matched to a gene: 2. Germline lookup yields CDR1 SGHVS and CDR2 FQNEAQ. The CDR3 nucleotides are TGTGCCAGCAGCTTACCGGGACAGGGGGCCACTGAAGCTTTCTTT. It is translated as CASSLPGQGATEAFF.

This chain links TRBV6-1 with TRBJ1-2, with a weak D call TRBD1 (5 bases). From germline, CDR1 is MNHNS and CDR2 SASEGT. V was trimmed by 7 bases and J by 3 bases, leaving 18 bases between them. The CDR3 has 15 residues. The CDR3 is CASIQRDQGHYGYTF. The CDR3 bases are TGTGCCAGCATCCAACGGGACCAGGGCCACTATGGCTACACCTTC.

This clonotype was recorded a few times. This rearrangement joins TRBV29-1 to TRBJ1-1, with 8 bases identical to TRBD1. CDR3 length: 13 amino acids. The germline V gene has CDR1 SQVTM and CDR2 ANQGSEA. J lost 4 bases, V lost 3 bases, and 4 bases had no gene match. This chain's CDR3 is CSVEMTGVTEAFF. DNA for the CDR3: TGCAGCGTTGAGATGACAGGGGTCACTGAAGCTTTCTTT.

In its sample, this clonotype was seen many times. The V gene is TRBV4-2, the J gene TRBJ2-4; D unclear. This CDR3 contains 17 residues. Germline-derived CDR1 and CDR2 are LGHNA and YNFKEQ. Trimming shortened V by 3 bases and J by 0 bases, and 15 bases separated the two germline ends. The CDR3 sequence is CASSHKRASLAKNIQYF. The CDR3 region has the DNA TGTGCCAGCAGCCATAAAAGGGCCTCACTAGCCAAAAACATTCAGTACTTC.

CDR3 nucleotide sequence: TGTGCCAGCAGCTTGGGGGGGGGGCTCTCTTACAGGCCCCAGCATTTT. Amino acid sequence: CASSLGGGLSYRPQHF. V is TRBV5-5 and J is TRBJ1-5, with D possibly being TRBD1 (6 bases). This CDR3 has 16 residues. The V and J ends lost 0 bases and 9 bases respectively, with 19 bases between them. Germline loops: CDR1 SGHKS, CDR2 YYEKEE (reference sequence).

This clonotype was seen more than once but under ten times. The CDR3 region is CASSPPDRGRWDEQFF. The CDR3 DNA follows: TGTGCCAGCTCACCTCCGGACAGGGGGCGATGGGATGAGCAGTTCTTC. The chain is built from TRBV18 and TRBJ2-1, with 11 nucleotides matching TRBD1. V shed 3 bases, J shed 8 bases, and the junction held 9 bases outside the gene matches. The CDR3 has 16 amino acids. Germline V gives CDR1 KGHSH, CDR2 LQKENI.

This clonotype was seen ten or more times. The chain joins TRBV5-1 to TRBJ2-3; 15 positions agree with TRBD2. Germline CDR1 and CDR2: SGHRS and YFSETQ. This CDR3 comprises 15 residues. V gave up 4 bases and J gave up 5 bases; unmatched junction bases: 2. This CDR3 reads CASSQGLAGGDTQYF. In DNA form, the CDR3 reads TGCGCCAGCAGCCAGGGACTAGCGGGAGGAGATACGCAGTATTTT.

The genes are TRBV7-8 and TRBJ2-7, with D possibly matching TRBD1 (6 bases). Germline CDR1 reads SGHVS; CDR2 reads FQNEAQ. CDR3 length: 12 amino acids. Between the trimmed V and J ends, which lost 4 bases and 4 bases, there was a span of 8 bases. The CDR3 coding sequence is TGTGCCAGCAGCTCTGGACAGTACGAGCAGTACTTC. Protein sequence: CASSSGQYEQYF. The full variable domain, rest sourced from reference TRBV7-8 and TRBJ2-7, is GAGVSQSPRYKVAKRGQDVALRCDPISGHVSLFWYQQALGQGPEFLTYFQNEAQLDKSGLPSDRFFAERPEGSVSTLKIQRTQQEDSAVYLCASSSGQYEQYFGPGTRLTVT.

This clonotype was detected only a few times. The chain joins TRBV9 to TRBJ2-2; D uncertain. The CDR3 sequence is 12 residues long. Trimming pared 4 bases from V and 3 bases from J, leaving 4 bases between. Germline CDR1 and CDR2: SGDLS and YYNGEE. This CDR3 reads CASSTYTGELFF. In DNA, the CDR3 is TGTGCCAGCAGCACCTACACCGGGGAGCTGTTTTTT.